This T cell receptor (beta chain) was sequenced for a study of shared clonotypes between healthy human individuals. Study-wide findings and caveats: Memory subsets had estimated richness that was generally smaller than that of naive subsets. Clonotype sharing among donors was thought likely to change with sequencing depth. The four-donor shared clonotypes exceeded non-shared clonotypes in generation probability, with non-shared ones scoring lower.

For this clone: Its matching antigen is unknown.

Terminally differentiated effector memory CD45RA+ cells were left out of the naive CD8 fraction, which was CD45RO-negative and positively selected for CCR7. The table came from immunoSEQ multiplex PCR; TCRdb's copy has only in-frame clones and leaves some out. This sample has hundreds of thousands of clones, with just over 90% found just once. Sequencing was performed on naive CD8+ T cells sorted from blood. The receptor comes from a man aged 25 to 40 in good health.

CDR3 amino acids: CAWDIGTTEAFF. CDR3 DNA sequence: TGTGCCTGGGACATTGGGACAACTGAAGCTTTCTTT. The rearrangement joins TRBV30 to TRBJ1-1, with D perhaps matching TRBD1 (6 bases). CDR3 size: 12 residues. Looked up from germline, CDR1 is GTSNPN and CDR2 is SVGIG (reference sequence). V was trimmed by 5 bases and J by 5 bases, leaving 12 bases between them.